The 5 T cell receptor beta chains given below trace back to one sample, sequenced in a study of shared clonotypes between healthy human individuals. Only in-frame clones appear in the TCRdb table, and some are missing; sequencing was by immunoSEQ multiplex PCR. The table shows roughly 640,000 clones, with around 72% occurring only once. Sample: memory CD4+ T cells sorted from blood. Subset described: CD45RA-negative fraction. These receptors were taken from a woman in her twenties or thirties in good health.

This sequence joins TRBV7-9 and TRBJ1-4, with D perhaps TRBD1 (5 bases). The V end lost 5 bases, the J end lost 8 bases, and 18 bases lay between the germline ends. The CDR3 consists of 15 residues. CDR1 and CDR2 from the germline V gene are SEHNR and FQNEAQ (reference sequence). Here the CDR3 reads CASSPMGVDGEKLFF. The CDR3 DNA reads as TGTGCCAGCAGCCCGATGGGGGTGGATGGCGAAAAACTGTTTTTT.

The chain is built from TRBV15 and TRBJ2-7, with D possibly matching TRBD2 (6 bases). This CDR3 region has 17 residues. The V gene lost 3 bases and the J gene lost 0 bases, with 18 bases spanning the gap. The germline V gene encodes CDR1 LNHNV and CDR2 YYDKDF (reference sequence). In DNA form, the CDR3 reads TGTGCCACCAGCAGTCGGGGCCCGTCGGGACTCTCCTACGAGCAGTACTTC. It translates to CATSSRGPSGLSYEQYF.

This rearrangement joins TRBV25-1 to TRBJ1-5, with no clear D. The CDR3 is made up of 14 amino acids. Germline CDR1 reads MGHDK; CDR2 reads SYGVNS. V was cut by 4 bases and J by 4 bases, with 11 bases left in between. CDR3: CASSGDTGNQPQHF. Written as DNA, the CDR3 is TGTGCCAGCAGTGGCGACACGGGGAATCAGCCCCAGCATTTT.

This chain connects TRBV7-2 to TRBJ2-2, with D maybe TRBD1 (6 bases). Germline V CDR1 and CDR2: SGHTA, FQGNSA. The V end was cut by 4 bases, the J end by 5 bases, with 14 bases between. The CDR3 has 15 residues. The CDR3 nucleotides read TGTGCCAGCAGCTCCCAGACAGGTGGAACCGGGGAGCTGTTTTTT. Its translation: CASSSQTGGTGELFF.

V is TRBV7-6 and J is TRBJ2-7; D is perhaps TRBD2 (6 bases). Trimming cost V 2 bases and J 4 bases, with 12 bases left between them. CDR3 length: 14 amino acids. Germline V gene sequence: CDR1 SGHVS, CDR2 FNYEAQ. The DNA of the CDR3 is TGTGCCAGCAGCTTATTGGGCGGGACTTACGAGCAGTACTTC. It encodes CASSLLGGTYEQYF.